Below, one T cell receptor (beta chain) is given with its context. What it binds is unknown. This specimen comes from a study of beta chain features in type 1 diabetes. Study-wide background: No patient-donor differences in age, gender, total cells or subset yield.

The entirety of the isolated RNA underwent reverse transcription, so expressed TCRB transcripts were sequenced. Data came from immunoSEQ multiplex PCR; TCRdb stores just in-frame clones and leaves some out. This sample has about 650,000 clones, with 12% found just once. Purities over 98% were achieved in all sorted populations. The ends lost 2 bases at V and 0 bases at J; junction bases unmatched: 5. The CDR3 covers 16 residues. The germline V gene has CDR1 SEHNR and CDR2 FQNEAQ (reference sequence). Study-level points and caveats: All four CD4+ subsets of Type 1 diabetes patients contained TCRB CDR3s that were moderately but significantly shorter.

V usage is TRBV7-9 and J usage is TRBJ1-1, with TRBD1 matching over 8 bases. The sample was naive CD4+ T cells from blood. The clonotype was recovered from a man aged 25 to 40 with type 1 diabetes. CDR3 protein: CASSLRGQGLNTEAFF. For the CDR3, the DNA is TGTGCCAGCAGCTTACGAGGACAGGGACTGAACACTGAAGCTTTCTTT.